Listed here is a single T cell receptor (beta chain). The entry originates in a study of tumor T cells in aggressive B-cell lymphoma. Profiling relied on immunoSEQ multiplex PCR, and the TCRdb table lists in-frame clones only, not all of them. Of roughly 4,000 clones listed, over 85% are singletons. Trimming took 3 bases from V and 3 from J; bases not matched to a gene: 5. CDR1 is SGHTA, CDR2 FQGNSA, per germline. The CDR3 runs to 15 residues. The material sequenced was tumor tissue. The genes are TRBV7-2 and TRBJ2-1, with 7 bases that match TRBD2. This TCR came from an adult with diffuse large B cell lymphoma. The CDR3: CASSFWAGDYNEQFF. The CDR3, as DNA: TGTGCCAGCAGCTTCTGGGCGGGAGACTACAATGAGCAGTTCTTC.